This section outlines one T cell receptor (beta chain) sequence together with its context. The entry originates in a study of blood T cell repertoires in COVID-19. About the research overall: Samples of COVID-19 (acute and convalescent) were obtained from the United States, Italy and Spain. In each case, the material was cDNA or gDNA derived from T cells, B-cell-depleted T cells, or PBMCs.

Enrollment of patients from Seattle took place during active infection, with longitudinal follow-up. In the authors' workflow: Estimates of nucleated cell counts were drawn from the amplification of reference gene primers. Repertoires were generated with immunoSEQ multiplex PCR, while TCRdb's copy carries only in-frame clones and drops some. That table supplies the V and J calls and clone size; D and trimming were determined from the DNA. This table has 390,000 or so clones, about 87% appearing once. The CDR3 length is 15 residues. V was shortened by 3 bases and J by 6 bases, with 17 bases between the two germline ends. Germline lookup yields CDR1 MNHNS and CDR2 SASEGT.

This chain uses TRBV6-1 with TRBJ1-2; the D gene is possibly TRBD1 (6 bases). This sequence was found in a woman younger than 45 with COVID-19, enrolled during active disease. Sample: peripheral blood. The CDR3 sequence: CASSERLQGGNGYTF. For the CDR3, the DNA is TGTGCCAGCAGTGAGAGACTACAGGGTGGGAATGGCTACACCTTC.